The 24 T cell receptor beta chains presented below share a single source sample, sequenced in a study of spatial heterogeneity in lung cancer. TCRdb reprocessed the 5' RACE reads with MiXCR, giving one entry per CDR3 protein. The data contain around 47,000 distinct CDR3 sequences, more than 6.5% of them singletons. The time point here: blood at routine non-recurrence follow-up after resection. Whole RNA was taken from tumor, nontumor lung or frozen PBMC; it was then sequenced unsorted. The specimen comprised PBMCs, sampled at follow-up. The receptors stem from a female donor with early-stage non-small cell lung cancer.

This clonotype has a count of ten or more. V and J are TRBV7-3 and TRBJ2-1; 13 bases are shared with TRBD2. The CDR3 loop spans 16 amino acids. Trimming removed 5 bases from V and 8 bases from J; junction bases left unmatched: 9. Germline V gene data show CDR1 as SGHTA and CDR2 as FQGTGA. CDR3 DNA sequence: TGTGCCAGCAGCCCCGGACTAGCGGGGGCTCAGGATGAGCAGTTCTTC. It specifies CASSPGLAGAQDEQFF. The full variable domain, in which reference TRBV7-3 and TRBJ2-1 provide the parts outside the CDR3, is GAGVSQTPSNKVTEKGKYVELRCDPISGHTALYWYRQSLGQGPEFLIYFQGTGAADDSGLPNDRFFAVRPEGSVSTLKIQRTERGDSAVYLCASSPGLAGAQDEQFFGPGTRLTVL.

This clonotype was found many times. This CDR3 reads CASSPLPTGQGWYEQYF. CDR3 bases: TGTGCCAGCTCACCACTACCCACTGGGCAGGGCTGGTACGAGCAGTACTTC. The chain links TRBV18 to TRBJ2-7; D is perhaps TRBD1 (5 bases). This CDR3 spans 17 amino acids. Between the trimmed V and J ends, which lost 1 base and 4 bases, there was a span of 20 bases. Per the germline V gene, CDR1 is KGHSH and CDR2 is LQKENI. Based on the CDR3 plus reference TRBV18 and TRBJ2-7, the full variable domain is NAGVMQNPRHLVRRRGQEARLRCSPMKGHSHVYWYRQLPEEGLKFMVYLQKENIIDESGMPKERFSAEFPKEGPSILRIQQVVRGDSAAYFCASSPLPTGQGWYEQYFGPGTRLTVT.

This clonotype appeared many times. CDR3 sequence (DNA): TGTGCCAGCAGCGAAGGACAGGGTAAGAACTGCGATGAGCAGTTCTTC. It codes for CASSEGQGKNCDEQFF. V is TRBV21-1 and J is TRBJ2-1; TRBD1, as called in the table, went unchecked against the DNA. TRBV21-1 represents a pseudogene. The CDR3 consists of 16 residues.

This clonotype was counted ten times or more. V is TRBV5-1 and J is TRBJ1-2; D gene uncertain. V was shortened by 4 bases and J by 8 bases, with 15 bases between the two germline ends. This CDR3 contains 13 residues. Per germline, CDR1 SGHRS and CDR2 YFSETQ. The CDR3 nucleotides are TGCGCCAGCAGCACGGAAGTCGAGATAGGCTACACCTTC. As protein: CASSTEVEIGYTF.

This clonotype appeared many times. This chain links TRBV12-3 or TRBV12-4 with TRBJ2-1, with TRBD1 identical over 10 bases. There are 13 residues in the CDR3. J was trimmed by 9 bases and V by 5 bases; bases with no gene match: 4. The CDR3 DNA is TGTGCCAGCAGTACCCGGGACAGGGGTGAGCAGTTCTTC. It codes for CASSTRDRGEQFF.

This clonotype came up a few times. The chain employs TRBV11-2 and TRBJ1-1; 10 bases are shared with TRBD1. V lost 1 base to trimming and J lost 1 base; unmatched junction nucleotides: 6. Germline lookup yields CDR1 SGHAT and CDR2 FQNNGV. This CDR3 has 17 residues. The CDR3 region is CASSLGQGARGNTEAFF. In DNA form, the CDR3 reads TGTGCCAGCAGCTTAGGACAGGGGGCGAGGGGGAACACTGAAGCTTTCTTT.

This clonotype was detected ten times or more. The V and J genes are TRBV2 and TRBJ2-3; D possibly uses TRBD1 or TRBD2 (5 bases each). V was shortened by 7 bases and J by 4 bases, with 12 bases between the two germline ends. This CDR3 spans 13 amino acids. Germline lookup yields CDR1 SNHLY and CDR2 FYNNEI. The CDR3, as DNA: TGTGCCAGCAATCAACGAGGGGCAGATACGCAGTATTTT. Its protein is CASNQRGADTQYF.

V gene TRBV12-3 or TRBV12-4 combines with J gene TRBJ1-6; possible D gene TRBD1, 6 bases. This CDR3 is built from 15 residues. Trimming removed 1 base from V and 6 bases from J, with 10 bases in between. The CDR3 coding sequence is TGTGCCAGCAGTTTAGTAGGGGGAGGTAATTCACCCCTCCACTTT. It is translated as CASSLVGGGNSPLHF.

This clonotype was observed at least ten times. The V and J genes are TRBV9 and TRBJ2-7; D may be TRBD1 (6 bases). The CDR3 contains 15 residues. Germline assignment: CDR1 SGDLS and CDR2 YYNGEE. Deletions cut 3 bases from V and 0 bases from J, with 13 bases between. The CDR3 protein is CASSATQGFSYEQYF. CDR3 DNA sequence: TGTGCCAGCAGCGCCACTCAGGGGTTCTCCTACGAGCAGTACTTC.

This clonotype was seen repeatedly, ten times or more. The genes are TRBV4-2 and TRBJ2-1; the match to TRBD2 covers 10 bases. J gave up 7 bases and V 0 bases, and 9 bases lay outside the gene matches. The length of the CDR3 is 17 residues. The germline V gene has CDR1 LGHNA and CDR2 YNFKEQ. The CDR3 sequence: CASSQDSSGGAFNEQFF. CDR3 nucleotides: TGTGCCAGCAGCCAAGATAGCAGCGGGGGGGCCTTTAATGAGCAGTTCTTC.

This clonotype came up many times. V is TRBV3-1 and J is TRBJ2-7; D perhaps matches TRBD1 (6 bases). The CDR3 totals 15 residues. The V gene lost 3 bases and the J gene lost 3 bases, with 15 bases spanning the gap. Germline values: CDR1 LGHDT, CDR2 YNNKEL (reference sequence). The CDR3 DNA is TGTGCCAGCAGCCAGGCTGGAACAGGGATCTACGAGCAGTACTTC. This encodes CASSQAGTGIYEQYF.

J is TRBJ1-4 and V is TRBV21-1; TRBD1 is the table's D call and was not checked against the DNA. TRBV21-1 is an annotated pseudogene. This CDR3 has 18 amino acids. DNA for the CDR3: TGTGCCAGCAGCAACCTTCCTCTGGACAGGGGGAAGAATGAAAAACTGTTTTTT. This sequence encodes CASSNLPLDRGKNEKLFF.

This chain links TRBV29-1 with TRBJ2-7; 9 bases agree with TRBD1. V shed 2 bases, J shed 4 bases, and the junction held 6 bases outside the gene matches. The CDR3 extends over 14 amino acids. CDR1 and CDR2 from the germline V gene are SQVTM and ANQGSEA. CDR3 DNA: TGCAGCGTTGAACTGGGACAGGGACCTTACGAGCAGTACTTC. As protein: CSVELGQGPYEQYF.

This rearrangement joins TRBV28 to TRBJ2-5, with a possible D match to TRBD1 (5 bases). V lost 7 bases, J lost 7 bases, and 10 bases lay in between. From germline, CDR1 is MDHEN and CDR2 SYDVKM. This CDR3 region has 11 residues. The CDR3, as DNA: TGTGCCAGCACCCTTCAGGGGACCCAGTACTTC. Protein product: CASTLQGTQYF.

This clonotype has ten or more counts. The J gene is TRBJ2-3, the V gene TRBV29-1; TRBD2 is a possible D gene (5 bases). CDR3 length: 12 amino acids. The germline gives CDR1 SQVTM, CDR2 ANQGSEA. Between the trimmed V and J ends, which lost 8 bases and 6 bases, there was a span of 15 bases. CDR3 sequence: CSLERAVDTQYF. The CDR3 DNA reads as TGCAGCCTAGAGAGGGCGGTCGATACGCAGTATTTT.

This clonotype showed up many times. The chain recombines TRBV5-1 with TRBJ2-3; D not resolved. Germline assignment: CDR1 SGHRS and CDR2 YFSETQ. The CDR3 is made up of 13 amino acids. Between the trimmed V and J ends, which lost 3 bases and 1 base, there was a span of 6 bases. The CDR3 DNA follows: TGCGCCAGCAGCTATCGCGGCACAGATACGCAGTATTTT. This encodes CASSYRGTDTQYF.

This clonotype was recorded at least ten times. The chain uses TRBV20-1 and TRBJ1-6; TRBD1 aligns across 7 bases. J gave up 7 bases and V 3 bases, and 3 bases lay outside the gene matches. This CDR3 region has 13 residues. Germline V gene lookup returns CDR1 DFQATT and CDR2 SNEGSKA (reference sequence). The CDR3 sequence is CSASRQGNSPLHF. The CDR3 coding sequence is TGCAGTGCTAGCCGACAGGGAAATTCACCCCTCCACTTT.

This clonotype was observed many times. This chain links TRBV7-2 with TRBJ2-1; D is ambiguous. V lost 3 bases to trimming and J lost 6 bases, with 9 bases between them. The CDR3 consists of 13 residues. In germline, CDR1 is SGHTA, CDR2 FQGNSA. In DNA form, the CDR3 reads TGTGCCAGCAGCTTCTGGCCCGGCAATGAGCAGTTCTTC. Protein sequence: CASSFWPGNEQFF.

The gene calls are TRBV6-6 and TRBJ2-1; 8 nucleotides line up with TRBD2. The CDR3 spans 18 residues. J lost 6 bases, V lost 2 bases, and 15 bases had no gene match. Germline CDR1 reads MNHNY; CDR2 reads SVGAGI (reference sequence). CDR3 amino acids: CASSYAHVRAGDSNEQFF. As DNA, the CDR3 is TGTGCCAGCAGTTACGCCCACGTGAGAGCGGGGGACTCCAATGAGCAGTTCTTC.

This clonotype was seen repeatedly, ten times or more. V gene TRBV12-3 or TRBV12-4 combines with J gene TRBJ1-2, with TRBD1 as a possible D gene (5 bases). This CDR3 contains 14 residues. Trimming removed 5 bases from V and 4 bases from J, with 14 bases in between. CDR3 in DNA: TGTGCCAGCAGTCTCCCGCCAGGGTTCTATGGCTACACCTTC. It is translated as CASSLPPGFYGYTF.

This clonotype was detected only a few times. The genes are TRBV7-9 and TRBJ2-7; tentative D call: TRBD1 (5 bases). This CDR3 is built from 14 residues. Germline V CDR1 and CDR2: SEHNR, FQNEAQ (reference sequence). The ends were cut back, 8 bases at V and 2 bases at J, with 16 bases in the middle. The CDR3 DNA reads TGTGCCAGCCATCAAGCCGGACAAGCCTACGAGCAGTACTTC. This sequence encodes CASHQAGQAYEQYF.

The sample holds many counts of this clonotype. This chain links TRBV20-1 with TRBJ1-5; D is perhaps TRBD1 (5 bases). Trimming cost V 0 bases and J 5 bases, with 11 bases left between them. Germline V gene data show CDR1 as DFQATT and CDR2 as SNEGSKA (reference sequence). The CDR3 totals 14 residues. Here the CDR3 reads CSAREGRRHQPQHF. The CDR3 nucleotides are TGCAGTGCTAGAGAGGGACGGAGGCATCAGCCCCAGCATTTT.

This clonotype appeared a few times. The chain couples TRBV7-9 to TRBJ2-7; D is ambiguous. V lost 5 bases, J lost 3 bases, and 20 bases lay in between. In germline, CDR1 is SEHNR, CDR2 FQNEAQ (reference sequence). CDR3 size: 16 residues. The CDR3 DNA is TGTGCCAGCAGCACCATCAAAGGGCTAATTCTCTACGAGCAGTACTTC. Translating it yields CASSTIKGLILYEQYF.

This clonotype has just a few counts. The chain links TRBV4-3 to TRBJ2-7; D uncertain. This CDR3 contains 15 residues. The germline gives CDR1 LGHNA, CDR2 YSLEER. V lost 3 bases to trimming and J lost 1 base, with 13 bases between them. The CDR3 bases are TGCGCCAGCAGCCAGGCTCACTATATATCCTACGAGCAGTACTTC. Its protein is CASSQAHYISYEQYF.